What follows describes a single TCR beta chain. Clinical history reported by participants formed the basis on which cohorts were assigned. The sample comes from a study of blood T cell repertoires in COVID-19. Study overall: T cells, B-cell-depleted T cells, or PBMCs supplied cDNA or gDNA.

V lost 4 bases and J lost 2, with 14 bases in between. CDR3 length: 15 residues. Germline CDR1 reads LGHDT; CDR2 reads YNNKEL (reference sequence). As originally analysed: The assay estimated nucleated cells by amplifying reference gene primers. TCRdb's copy holds only in-frame clones and misses some; the assay was immunoSEQ multiplex PCR. V, J and clone size are taken as reported in that table, and D and trimming were inferred from the DNA itself. This table holds approximately 350,000 clones, roughly 87% found once. The chain recombines TRBV3-1 (or the pseudogene TRBV3-2) with TRBJ2-5, with D maybe TRBD1 (5 bases). This TCR derives from a woman aged 30 to 39 who had recovered from COVID-19. The material sequenced was PBMCs or T cells enriched from blood (not recorded which). The CDR3 loop reads CASSRILGAQETQYF. As DNA, the CDR3 is TGTGCCAGCAGCCGTATATTAGGGGCACAAGAGACCCAGTACTTC.